This T cell receptor beta chain stems from a study of blood T cell repertoires in COVID-19. Turning to the study itself: Samples came from the United States, Italy and Spain, spanning acute and convalescent COVID-19. T cells, B-cell-depleted T cells, or PBMCs supplied cDNA or gDNA.

Using immunoSEQ multiplex PCR, the repertoire was profiled, and TCRdb retains in-frame clones only, with some absent. Of 150,000 to 200,000 clones listed, around nine tenths were seen once; the top ten hold 20% to 25%. Sequencing was carried out using peripheral blood. This TCR was recovered from a man in his 60s with active or convalescent COVID-19.

In nucleotides, the CDR3 is TGTGCCAGCAGTGAAGGCAGGGCCCTCATCTACGAGCAGTACTTC. This sequence encodes CASSEGRALIYEQYF. V gene TRBV2 combines with J gene TRBJ2-7; tentative D call: TRBD1 (5 bases). The V end lost 1 base, the J end lost 3 bases, and 13 bases lay between the germline ends. CDR3 length: 15 residues. From germline, CDR1 is SNHLY and CDR2 FYNNEI.